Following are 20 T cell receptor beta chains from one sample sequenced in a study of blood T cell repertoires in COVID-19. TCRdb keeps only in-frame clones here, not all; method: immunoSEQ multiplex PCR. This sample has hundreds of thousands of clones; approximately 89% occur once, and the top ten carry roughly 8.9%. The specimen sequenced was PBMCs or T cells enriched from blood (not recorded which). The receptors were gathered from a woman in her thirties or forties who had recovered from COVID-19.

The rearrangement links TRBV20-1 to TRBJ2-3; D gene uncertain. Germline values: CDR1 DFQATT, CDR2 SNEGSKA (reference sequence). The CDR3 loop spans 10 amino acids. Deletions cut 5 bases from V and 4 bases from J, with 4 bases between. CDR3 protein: CSAFADTQYF. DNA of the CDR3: TGCAGTGCTTTCGCAGATACGCAGTATTTT.

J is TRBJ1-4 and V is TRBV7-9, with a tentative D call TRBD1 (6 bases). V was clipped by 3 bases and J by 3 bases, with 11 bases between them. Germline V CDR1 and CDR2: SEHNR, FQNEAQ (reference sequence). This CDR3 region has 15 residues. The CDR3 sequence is CASSLGGTPNEKLFF. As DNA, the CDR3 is TGTGCCAGCAGCTTGGGGGGGACACCTAATGAAAAACTGTTTTTT.

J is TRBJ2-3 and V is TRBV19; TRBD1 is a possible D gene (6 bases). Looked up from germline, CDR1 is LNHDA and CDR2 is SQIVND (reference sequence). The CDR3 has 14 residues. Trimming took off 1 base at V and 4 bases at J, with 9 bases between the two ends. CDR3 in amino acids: CASSIAGVADTQYF. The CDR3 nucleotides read TGTGCCAGTAGTATAGCAGGGGTGGCAGATACGCAGTATTTT.

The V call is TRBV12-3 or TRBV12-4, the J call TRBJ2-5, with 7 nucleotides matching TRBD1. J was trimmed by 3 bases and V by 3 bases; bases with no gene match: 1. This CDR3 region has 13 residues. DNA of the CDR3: TGTGCCAGCAGTTTTGGGACAGAAGAGACCCAGTACTTC. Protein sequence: CASSFGTEETQYF.

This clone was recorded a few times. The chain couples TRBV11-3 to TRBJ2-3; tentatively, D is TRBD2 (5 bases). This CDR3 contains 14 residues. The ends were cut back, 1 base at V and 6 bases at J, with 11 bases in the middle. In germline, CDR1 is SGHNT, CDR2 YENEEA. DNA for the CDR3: TGTGCCAGCAGCTTAGGTACCGTAGCGGATACGCAGTATTTT. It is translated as CASSLGTVADTQYF.

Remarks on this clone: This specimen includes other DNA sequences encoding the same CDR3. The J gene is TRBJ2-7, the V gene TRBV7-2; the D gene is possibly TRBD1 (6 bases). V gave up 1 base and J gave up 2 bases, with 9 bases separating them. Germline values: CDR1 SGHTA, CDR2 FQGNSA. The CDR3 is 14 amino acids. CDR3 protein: CASSLETGPYEQYF. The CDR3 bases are TGTGCCAGCAGCTTAGAGACAGGACCCTACGAGCAGTACTTC. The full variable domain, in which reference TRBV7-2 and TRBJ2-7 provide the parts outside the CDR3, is GAGVSQSPSNKVTEKGKDVELRCDPISGHTALYWYRQSLGQGLEFLIYFQGNSAPDKSGLPSDRFSAERTGGSVSTLTIQRTQQEDSAVYLCASSLETGPYEQYFGPGTRLTVT.

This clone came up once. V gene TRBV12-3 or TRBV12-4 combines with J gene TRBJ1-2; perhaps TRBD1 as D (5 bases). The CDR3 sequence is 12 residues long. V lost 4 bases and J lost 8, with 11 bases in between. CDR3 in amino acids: CASSSQGGGYTF. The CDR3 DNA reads TGTGCCAGCAGTTCGCAGGGTGGCGGCTACACCTTC.

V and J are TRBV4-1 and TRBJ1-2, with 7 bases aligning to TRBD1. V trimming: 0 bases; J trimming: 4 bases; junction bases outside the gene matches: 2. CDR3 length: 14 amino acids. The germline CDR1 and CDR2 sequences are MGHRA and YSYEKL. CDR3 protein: CASSQDDRVYGYTF. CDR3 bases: TGCGCCAGCAGCCAAGATGACAGGGTCTATGGCTACACCTTC.

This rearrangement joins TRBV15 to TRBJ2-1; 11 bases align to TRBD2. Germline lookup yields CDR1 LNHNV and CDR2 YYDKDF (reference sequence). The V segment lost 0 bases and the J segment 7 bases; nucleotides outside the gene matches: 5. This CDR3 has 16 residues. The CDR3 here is CATSRERLAGLNEQFF. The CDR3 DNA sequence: TGTGCCACCAGCAGAGAAAGACTAGCGGGATTGAATGAGCAGTTCTTC.

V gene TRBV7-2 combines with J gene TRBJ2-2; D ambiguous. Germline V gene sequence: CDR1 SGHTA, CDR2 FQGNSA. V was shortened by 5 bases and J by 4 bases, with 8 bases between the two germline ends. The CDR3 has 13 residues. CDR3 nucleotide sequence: TGTGCCAGCAGCACGGCTAGCACCGGGGAGCTGTTTTTT. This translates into CASSTASTGELFF.

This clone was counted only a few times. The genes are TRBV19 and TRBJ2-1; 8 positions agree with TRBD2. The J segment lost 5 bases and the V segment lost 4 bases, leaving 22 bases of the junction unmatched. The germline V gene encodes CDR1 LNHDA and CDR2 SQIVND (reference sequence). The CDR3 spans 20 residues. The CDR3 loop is CASSTETGVAGPRSDNEQFF. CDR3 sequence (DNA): TGTGCCAGTAGTACCGAAACTGGTGTAGCGGGACCAAGGAGTGACAATGAGCAGTTCTTC. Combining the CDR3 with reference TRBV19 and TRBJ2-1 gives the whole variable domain DGGITQSPKYLFRKEGQNVTLSCEQNLNHDAMYWYRQDPGQGLRLIYYSQIVNDFQKGDIAEGYSVSREKKESFPLTVTSAQKNPTAFYLCASSTETGVAGPRSDNEQFFGPGTRLTVL.

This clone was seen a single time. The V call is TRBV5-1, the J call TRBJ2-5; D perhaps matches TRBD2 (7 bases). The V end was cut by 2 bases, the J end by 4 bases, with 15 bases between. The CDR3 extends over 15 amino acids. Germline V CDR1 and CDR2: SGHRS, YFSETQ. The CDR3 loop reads CASSLRGGAGETQYF. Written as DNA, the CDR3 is TGCGCCAGCAGCTTACGAGGGGGGGCCGGAGAGACCCAGTACTTC.

CDR3 residues: CASSVEAGDSYNSPLHF. The CDR3 DNA sequence: TGTGCCAGCAGCGTAGAGGCAGGGGACTCCTATAATTCACCCCTCCACTTT. This chain joins TRBV9 and TRBJ1-6; TRBD1 is a possible D gene (6 bases). V was pared by 0 bases and J by 0 bases, with 10 bases between. The CDR3 has 17 residues. CDR1 and CDR2 from the germline V gene are SGDLS and YYNGEE.

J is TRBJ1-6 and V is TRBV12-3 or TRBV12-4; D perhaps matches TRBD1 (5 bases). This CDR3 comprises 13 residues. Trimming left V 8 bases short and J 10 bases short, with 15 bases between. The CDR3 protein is CASARGDFSPLHF. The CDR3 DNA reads TGTGCCAGCGCCCGGGGGGATTTCTCACCCCTCCACTTT.

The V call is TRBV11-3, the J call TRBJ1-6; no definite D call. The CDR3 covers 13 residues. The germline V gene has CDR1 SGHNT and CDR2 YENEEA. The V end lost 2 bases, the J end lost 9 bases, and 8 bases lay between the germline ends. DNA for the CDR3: TGTGCCAGCAGCTTATTAACTGGTTCACCCCTCCACTTT. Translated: CASSLLTGSPLHF. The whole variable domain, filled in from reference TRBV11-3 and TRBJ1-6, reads EAGVVQSPRYKIIEKKQPVAFWCNPISGHNTLYWYLQNLGQGPELLIRYENEEAVDDSQLPKDRFSAERLKGVDSTLKIQPAELGDSAVYLCASSLLTGSPLHFGNGTRLTVT.

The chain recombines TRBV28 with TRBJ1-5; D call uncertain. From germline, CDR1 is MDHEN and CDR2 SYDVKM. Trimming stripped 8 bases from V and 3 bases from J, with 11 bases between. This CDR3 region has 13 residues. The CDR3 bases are TGTGCCAGCGTTCCGGTTCCCAATCAGCCCCAGCATTTT. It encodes CASVPVPNQPQHF.

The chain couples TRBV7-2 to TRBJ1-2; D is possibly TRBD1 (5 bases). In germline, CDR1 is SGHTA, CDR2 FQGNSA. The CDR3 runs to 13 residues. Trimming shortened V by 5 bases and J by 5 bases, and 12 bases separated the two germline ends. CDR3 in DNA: TGTGCCAGCAGCCCCGCAGGGTTTTATGGCTACACCTTC. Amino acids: CASSPAGFYGYTF.

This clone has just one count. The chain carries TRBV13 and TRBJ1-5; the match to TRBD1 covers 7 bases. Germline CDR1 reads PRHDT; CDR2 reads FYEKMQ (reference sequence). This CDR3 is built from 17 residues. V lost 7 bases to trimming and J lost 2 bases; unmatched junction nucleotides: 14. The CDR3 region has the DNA TGTGCCAGCATGATGGGGACAGACCCAATTGGCAATCAGCCCCAGCATTTT. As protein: CASMMGTDPIGNQPQHF.

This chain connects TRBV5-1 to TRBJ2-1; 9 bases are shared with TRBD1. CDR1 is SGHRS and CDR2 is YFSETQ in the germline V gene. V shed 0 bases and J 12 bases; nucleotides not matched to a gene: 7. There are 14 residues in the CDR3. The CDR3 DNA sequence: TGCGCCAGCAGCTTGGATGGGACAGGGTCTGGGCAGTTCTTC. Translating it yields CASSLDGTGSGQFF.

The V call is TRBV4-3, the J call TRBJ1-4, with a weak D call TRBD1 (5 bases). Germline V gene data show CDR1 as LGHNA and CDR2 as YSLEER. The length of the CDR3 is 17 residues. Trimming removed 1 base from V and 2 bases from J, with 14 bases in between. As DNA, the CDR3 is TGCGCCAGCAGCCAAGTCTCAGGGCCCCTTACTAATGAAAAACTGTTTTTT. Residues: CASSQVSGPLTNEKLFF.